Here is one T cell receptor (beta chain) with its context. No antigen is known for it. The CDR3 spans 10 residues. The germline V gene encodes CDR1 SQVTM and CDR2 ANQGSEA. Trimming left V 6 bases short and J 8 bases short, with 8 bases between. TCRdb re-analysed the 5' RACE reads in MiXCR, keeping a single row per CDR3 protein. The sample includes roughly 570,000 distinct CDR3 sequences, more than 9% of them seen just once. These data come from a study of identical twins. Points from the study as a whole: The study found weaker excess twin sharing in beta out-of-frame sequences. Conclusions were drawn cross-sectionally by statistical analysis, without following the same donors.

The same specimen was also included in a second study, on yellow fever vaccine responses in identical twins.

Source material: PBMCs. This receptor was taken from a woman aged 18-29 years in good health. The V gene is TRBV29-1, the J gene TRBJ2-1; D unclear. The chain's CDR3 is CSVIKYEQFF. Here the CDR3 DNA reads TGCAGCGTGATTAAGTATGAGCAGTTCTTC.